The 25 T cell receptor beta chains below come from one sample, sequenced in a study of vaccination and CD4 T cells after COVID-19 (dated by TCRdb to between 2021 and 2022). This sample's treatment or condition label indicates: roughly nine-day PBMC culture with coronavirus spike peptide pools or control peptides (ViraFEST assay). The library was obtained by PCR. Instrument on record: Illumina iSeq 100. DNA from cultured CD4+ T cells was subjected to TCR sequencing with the Oncomine TCR Beta short-read assay at the Johns Hopkins FTIC core. TCRdb's own reprocessing of the public reads used fastp at Q25 and MiXCR and kept productive beta chains. Identical CDR3 proteins give one entry, which carries the most common genes and DNA. A total of around 15,000 distinct CDR3 sequences appear in this sample, 51% of them only once. In total, the top ten clones hold roughly 13% of the sample. Antigen specificity for these receptors is unknown.

The sequencing sample was made of CD4+ T cells from blood, cultured in vitro. The receptors here all came from a human donor who had recovered from COVID-19.

The chain couples TRBV30 to TRBJ1-2; 7 nucleotides match TRBD1. The CDR3 runs 14 residues. The J segment lost 2 bases and the V segment lost 2 bases, leaving 5 bases of the junction unmatched. Looked up from germline, CDR1 is GTSNPN and CDR2 is SVGIG (reference sequence). The CDR3 sequence: CAWSPQGRNYGYTF. CDR3 coding DNA: TGTGCCTGGAGTCCACAGGGGAGGAACTATGGCTACACCTTC.

The chain is built from TRBV2 and TRBJ2-3; D is ambiguous. This CDR3 is built from 13 residues. CDR1 is SNHLY and CDR2 is FYNNEI in the germline V gene. V lost 4 bases, J lost 5 bases, and 10 bases lay in between. CDR3 nucleotide sequence: TGTGCCAGCAGTGTAAGGCAGGTAGATACGCAGTATTTT. Translating it yields CASSVRQVDTQYF.

The chain joins TRBV27 to TRBJ1-2, with 7 bases matching TRBD1. The CDR3 totals 14 residues. The junction had 7 bases not matched to a gene; V was cut back by 4 bases and J by 5 bases. Germline CDR1 MNHEY, CDR2 SMNVEV (reference sequence). The CDR3 coding sequence is TGTGCCAGCAGTTCTGGAGACAGGGTATATGGCTACACCTTC. Translated: CASSSGDRVYGYTF.

The chain has TRBV5-1 and TRBJ1-1, with D possibly TRBD1 on 5 matching bases. In germline, CDR1 is SGHRS, CDR2 YFSETQ. This CDR3 region has 17 residues. V lost 3 bases, J lost 1 base, and 19 bases lay in between. For the CDR3, the DNA is TGCGCCAGCAGCTCCCCTCCAGGGCCACGAAGGAACACTGAAGCTTTCTTT. Protein sequence: CASSSPPGPRRNTEAFF.

The gene calls are TRBV27 and TRBJ1-2; D perhaps matches TRBD1 (6 bases). The CDR3 length is 14 residues. V gave up 3 bases and J gave up 5 bases, with 13 bases separating them. Looked up from germline, CDR1 is MNHEY and CDR2 is SMNVEV (reference sequence). The CDR3 DNA reads TGTGCCAGCAGTTTTTCCGACAGGTTTTATGGCTACACCTTC. It specifies CASSFSDRFYGYTF.

The V and J genes are TRBV7-8 and TRBJ1-6; D not certain. In germline, CDR1 is SGHVS, CDR2 FQNEAQ. V was pared by 3 bases and J by 9 bases, with 12 bases between. The length of the CDR3 is 14 residues. In DNA, the CDR3 is TGTGCCAGCAGCTTTCAATCCTTCGGTTCACCCCTCCACTTT. Translation: CASSFQSFGSPLHF.

This rearrangement joins TRBV7-9 to TRBJ1-1, with D uncertain. CDR1 and CDR2 from the germline V gene are SEHNR and FQNEAQ (reference sequence). This CDR3 comprises 14 residues. Trimming pared 5 bases from V and 0 bases from J, leaving 10 bases between. The CDR3 nucleotides are TGTGCCAGCAGCCCCACTGGTTTGAACACTGAAGCTTTCTTT. This sequence encodes CASSPTGLNTEAFF.

J is TRBJ2-2 and V is TRBV11-3, with D possibly TRBD1 on 6 matching bases. This CDR3 spans 16 amino acids. Germline V gene data show CDR1 as SGHNT and CDR2 as YENEEA. Trimming removed 4 bases at V and 7 bases at J, with 19 bases between. The CDR3 spells CASSSPVQGLDGELFF. CDR3 nucleotides: TGTGCCAGCAGCTCCCCTGTACAGGGCTTGGACGGGGAGCTGTTTTTT. Full variable domain (missing parts from reference TRBV11-3 and TRBJ2-2): EAGVVQSPRYKIIEKKQPVAFWCNPISGHNTLYWYLQNLGQGPELLIRYENEEAVDDSQLPKDRFSAERLKGVDSTLKIQPAELGDSAVYLCASSSPVQGLDGELFFGEGSRLTVL.

This clonotype has just one count. This chain links TRBV4-3 with TRBJ2-2, with D maybe TRBD2 (6 bases). Germline CDR1 and CDR2: LGHNA and YSLEER. Trimming removed 3 bases from V and 13 bases from J, with 21 bases in between. The CDR3 is 15 amino acids. This CDR3 reads CASSQDAGTRGGLFF. The CDR3 nucleotides are TGCGCCAGCAGCCAGGATGCGGGTACCCGGGGAGGGCTGTTTTTT.

The chain combines TRBV20-1 with TRBJ2-2, with 10 positions matching TRBD1. This CDR3 has 15 residues. Losses at the gene ends were 5 bases for V and 4 bases for J; bases not matched to a gene: 7. Germline V gives CDR1 DFQATT, CDR2 SNEGSKA (reference sequence). The CDR3 sequence: CSAVDRGRGTGELFF. The CDR3 coding sequence is TGCAGTGCTGTCGACAGGGGGCGCGGCACCGGGGAGCTGTTTTTT.

This sequence joins TRBV7-6 and TRBJ2-7, with TRBD1 matching 8 bases. Germline V CDR1 and CDR2: SGHVS, FNYEAQ. The CDR3 contains 14 residues. Germline trimming cut 5 bases from V and 2 bases from J; bases unmatched to any gene: 5. In DNA, the CDR3 is TGTGCCAGCAGCCAAGGACAGGGCCCCTACGAGCAGTACTTC. This gives the protein CASSQGQGPYEQYF.

This clonotype was seen only a few times. This chain joins TRBV12-3 or TRBV12-4 and TRBJ1-5; no firm D call. With 5 bases removed from V and 2 bases from J, the gap between germline ends came to 19 bases. The CDR3 spans 17 residues. CDR3 sequence reads: CASSKGPGFMGNQPQHF. DNA for the CDR3: TGTGCCAGCAGTAAGGGCCCGGGATTCATGGGCAATCAGCCCCAGCATTTT.

This chain joins TRBV7-2 and TRBJ2-2; no clear D. CDR1 and CDR2 from the germline V gene are SGHTA and FQGNSA. V lost 3 bases, J lost 4 bases, and 12 bases lay in between. This CDR3 has 15 amino acids. CDR3 DNA: TGTGCCAGCAGCTTTAGGCAACCAATCACCGGGGAGCTGTTTTTT. This codes for CASSFRQPITGELFF.

A few counts support this clonotype. The gene calls are TRBV20-1 and TRBJ1-5; no definite D call. This CDR3 is 14 amino acids long. Germline values: CDR1 DFQATT, CDR2 SNEGSKA (reference sequence). Trimming pared 1 base from V and 0 bases from J, leaving 7 bases between. In nucleotides, the CDR3 is TGCAGTGCTAGAGGGGGTAATAGCAATCAGCCCCAGCATTTT. Protein product: CSARGGNSNQPQHF.

CDR3 amino acids: CSVVGAGANVLTF. CDR3 in DNA: TGCAGCGTTGTAGGGGCCGGGGCCAACGTCCTGACTTTC. This chain joins TRBV29-1 and TRBJ2-6; D may be TRBD1 (5 bases). V lost 4 bases and J 4 bases, leaving 8 bases between the germline ends. The CDR3 is 13 residues long. Germline values: CDR1 SQVTM, CDR2 ANQGSEA.

The chain has TRBV30 and TRBJ1-6; D remains ambiguous. The CDR3 totals 13 residues. The V end lost 0 bases, the J end lost 6 bases, and 6 bases lay between the germline ends. The germline V gene encodes CDR1 GTSNPN and CDR2 SVGIG (reference sequence). Here the CDR3 reads CAWSVQSNSPLHF. The CDR3 nucleotides read TGTGCCTGGAGTGTCCAGAGTAATTCACCCCTCCACTTT. Variable domain in full (rest from reference TRBV30 and TRBJ1-6): SQTIHQWPATLVQPVGSPLSLECTVEGTSNPNLYWYRQAAGRGLQLLFYSVGIGQISSEVPQNLSASRPQDRQFILSSKKLLLSDSGFYLCAWSVQSNSPLHFGNGTRLTVT.

The chain joins TRBV6-2 or TRBV6-3 to TRBJ2-1, with D perhaps matching TRBD1 (5 bases). Germline lookup yields CDR1 MNHEY and CDR2 SVGEGT. V gave up 5 bases and J gave up 5 bases, with 22 bases separating them. The CDR3 loop spans 17 amino acids. CDR3 residues: CASSTRVVGFRDNEQFF. The CDR3 coding sequence is TGTGCCAGCAGTACCAGGGTGGTGGGGTTTCGGGACAATGAGCAGTTCTTC.

A single count supports this clonotype. The chain employs TRBV18 and TRBJ2-7; tentatively, D is TRBD1 (5 bases). V was pared by 3 bases and J by 4 bases, with 7 bases between. CDR3 length: 12 residues. The germline gives CDR1 KGHSH, CDR2 LQKENI. The CDR3 region is CASSPDSYEQYF. CDR3 coding DNA: TGTGCCAGCTCACCCGACAGTTACGAGCAGTACTTC. Full variable domain (outside the CDR3, taken from reference TRBV18 and TRBJ2-7): NAGVMQNPRHLVRRRGQEARLRCSPMKGHSHVYWYRQLPEEGLKFMVYLQKENIIDESGMPKERFSAEFPKEGPSILRIQQVVRGDSAAYFCASSPDSYEQYFGPGTRLTVT.

The chain is built from TRBV6-1 and TRBJ1-6, with a weak D call TRBD1 (5 bases). CDR1 is MNHNS and CDR2 is SASEGT in the germline V gene. Trimming cost V 9 bases and J 7 bases, with 13 bases left between them. This CDR3 spans 13 amino acids. CDR3 region: CASRARENSPLHF. The CDR3 DNA is TGTGCCAGTAGGGCCAGGGAGAATTCACCCCTCCACTTT.

Only a few counts were recorded for this clonotype. J is TRBJ1-4 and V is TRBV11-3, with TRBD1 matching 7 bases. V was clipped by 3 bases and J by 6 bases; unmatched bases: 4. Germline CDR1 reads SGHNT; CDR2 reads YENEEA. CDR3 length equals 14 residues. The CDR3 nucleotides read TGTGCCAGCAGCTTGGGACAGACCTATGAAAAACTGTTTTTT. This sequence encodes CASSLGQTYEKLFF. Complete variable domain (other parts from reference TRBV11-3 and TRBJ1-4): EAGVVQSPRYKIIEKKQPVAFWCNPISGHNTLYWYLQNLGQGPELLIRYENEEAVDDSQLPKDRFSAERLKGVDSTLKIQPAELGDSAVYLCASSLGQTYEKLFFGSGTQLSVL.

Only a few counts were recorded for this clonotype. The chain carries TRBV7-2 and TRBJ2-5, with 12 bases fitting TRBD2. V shed 3 bases, J shed 5 bases, and the junction held 7 bases outside the gene matches. This CDR3 contains 16 residues. In germline, CDR1 is SGHTA, CDR2 FQGNSA. Here the CDR3 DNA reads TGTGCCAGCAGCTTCACTAGCGGGGGGTTGACGGAGACCCAGTACTTC. It specifies CASSFTSGGLTETQYF.

The chain joins TRBV4-1 to TRBJ1-2; tentative D call: TRBD1 (6 bases). Deletions cut 1 base from V and 4 bases from J, with 13 bases between. This CDR3 region has 15 residues. Per the germline V gene, CDR1 is MGHRA and CDR2 is YSYEKL. The CDR3 coding sequence is TGCGCCAGCAGCCAAGTCCTACAGGGCCGCTATGGCTACACCTTC. Its protein product is CASSQVLQGRYGYTF.

This clonotype was counted between two and nine times. The rearrangement joins TRBV6-1 to TRBJ1-4; 10 bases map to TRBD1. CDR1 and CDR2 (germline): MNHNS, SASEGT. The length of the CDR3 is 14 residues. Germline trimming cut 4 bases from V and 7 bases from J; bases unmatched to any gene: 3. The CDR3 region has the DNA TGTGCCAGCAGTGTGACAGGGGGCTTTGAAAAACTGTTTTTT. It codes for CASSVTGGFEKLFF.

This clonotype was detected a few times. V and J are TRBV7-2 and TRBJ1-5; D not certain. This CDR3 has 14 residues. Germline V gene data show CDR1 as SGHTA and CDR2 as FQGNSA. The V end was cut by 2 bases, the J end by 1 base, with 6 bases between. Here the CDR3 DNA reads TGTGCCAGCAGCTTATCCGTCAGCAATCAGCCCCAGCATTTT. Protein: CASSLSVSNQPQHF. Drawing the rest from reference TRBV7-2 and TRBJ1-5, the complete variable domain is GAGVSQSPSNKVTEKGKDVELRCDPISGHTALYWYRQSLGQGLEFLIYFQGNSAPDKSGLPSDRFSAERTGGSVSTLTIQRTQQEDSAVYLCASSLSVSNQPQHFGDGTRLSIL.

This chain links TRBV12-3 or TRBV12-4 with TRBJ2-1; tentatively, D is TRBD1 (5 bases). The ends were cut back, 9 bases at V and 2 bases at J, with 20 bases in the middle. The CDR3 totals 16 residues. The CDR3: CASRKQDTPAYNEQFF. The CDR3 DNA is TGTGCCAGTCGTAAACAGGACACTCCAGCCTACAATGAGCAGTTCTTC.